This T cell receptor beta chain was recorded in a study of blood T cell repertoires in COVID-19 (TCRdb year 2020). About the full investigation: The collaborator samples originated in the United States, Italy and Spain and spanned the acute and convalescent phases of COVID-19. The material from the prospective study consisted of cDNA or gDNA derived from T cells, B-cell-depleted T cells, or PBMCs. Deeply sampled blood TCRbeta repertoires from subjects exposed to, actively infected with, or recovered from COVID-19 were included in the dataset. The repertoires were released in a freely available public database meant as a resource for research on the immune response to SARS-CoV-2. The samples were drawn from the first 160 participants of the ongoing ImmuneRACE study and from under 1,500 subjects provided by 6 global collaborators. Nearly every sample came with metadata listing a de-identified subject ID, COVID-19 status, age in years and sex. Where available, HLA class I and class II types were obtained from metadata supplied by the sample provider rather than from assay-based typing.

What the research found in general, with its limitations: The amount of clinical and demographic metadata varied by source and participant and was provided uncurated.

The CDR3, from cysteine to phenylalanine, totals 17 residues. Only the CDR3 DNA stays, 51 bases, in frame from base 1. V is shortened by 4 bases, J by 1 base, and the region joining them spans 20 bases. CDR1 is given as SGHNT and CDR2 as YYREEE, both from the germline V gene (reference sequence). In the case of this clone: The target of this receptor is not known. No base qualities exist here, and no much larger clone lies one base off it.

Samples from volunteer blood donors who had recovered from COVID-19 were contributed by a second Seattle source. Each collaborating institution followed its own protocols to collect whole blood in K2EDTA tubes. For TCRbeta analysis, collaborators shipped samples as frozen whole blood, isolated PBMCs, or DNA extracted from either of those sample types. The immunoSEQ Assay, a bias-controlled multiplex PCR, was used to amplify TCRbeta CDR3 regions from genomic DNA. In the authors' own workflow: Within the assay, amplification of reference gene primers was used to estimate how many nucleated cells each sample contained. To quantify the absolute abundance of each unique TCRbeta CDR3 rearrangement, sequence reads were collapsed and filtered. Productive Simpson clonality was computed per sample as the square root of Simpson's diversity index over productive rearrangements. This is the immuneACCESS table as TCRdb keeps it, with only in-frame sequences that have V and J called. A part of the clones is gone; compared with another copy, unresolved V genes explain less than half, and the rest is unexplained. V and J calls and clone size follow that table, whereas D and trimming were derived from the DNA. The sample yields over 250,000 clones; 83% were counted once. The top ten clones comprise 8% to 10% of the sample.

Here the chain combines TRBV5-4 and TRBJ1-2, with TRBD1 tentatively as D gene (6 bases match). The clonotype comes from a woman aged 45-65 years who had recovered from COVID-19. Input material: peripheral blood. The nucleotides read TGTGCCAGCAGCCACACGTTGGGGGCCAGGGGTAACTATGGCTACACCTTC. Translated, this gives CASSHTLGARGNYGYTF. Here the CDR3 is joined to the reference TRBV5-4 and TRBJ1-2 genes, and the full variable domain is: ETGVTQSPTHLIKTRGQQVTLRCSSQSGHNTVSWYQQALGQGPQFIFQYYREEENGRGNFPPRFSGLQFPNYSSELNVNALELDDSALYLCASSHTLGARGNYGYTFGSGTRLTVV.